This T cell receptor (beta chain) is drawn from a study of early T cells in non-severe SARS-CoV-2 infection (dated by TCRdb to about 2021). In the study overall: Because TCR sequencing relied on bulk RNA taken from unsorted whole blood, pairing of alpha and beta chains was not possible. Results and caveats for the whole study, not just this receptor: VDJdb matching was skewed toward anti-spike CD8 responses, so virus-specific expansions were likely underestimated and private and CD4 specificities were missed.

Per the germline V gene (reference sequence), SEHNR is the CDR1 and FQNEAQ is the CDR2. The CDR3 contains 16 residues, cysteine and phenylalanine counted. Only the CDR3 region is kept as DNA, spanning 48 bases read in frame from base 1. At the junction V is shortened by 4 bases and J by 0 bases, with 14 bases in between. Only a few counts were recorded for this clonotype. The target of this receptor is not known. No base quality values were provided; no much bigger clone lies one nucleotide off. The library came from 5' RACE. The sequencing machine was a NextSeq 500. The TCR library protocol attached unique molecular identifiers to individual cDNA molecules to correct for sequencing error and PCR bias. Both TCR alpha and beta chains were sequenced, and tight co-correlation was observed between alpha and beta sequence abundances in each sample. Per the original workflow: Decombinator V4 was used to perform V gene, J gene and CDR3 annotation of TCR sequences. TCRs were defined as expanded if a significant change between any two time points was detected under a Poisson model with p below 0.0001. Abundances of TCRs were expressed as counts per million after normalisation to the total number of TCRs sequenced in each sample. TRAV1-2 paired with TRAJ12, TRAJ20 or TRAJ33 defined MAIT TCRs, while TRAV10 paired with TRAJ18 defined iNKT TCRs. VDJdb, accessed 1 November 2021, was searched for CMV, EBV and SARS-CoV-2 annotated TCRs, excluding TCRs annotated for multiple antigens. TCRdb ran its own pipeline on the public reads, namely fastp trimming at Q25 and MiXCR clone calling, and kept in-frame beta chains. Each entry is one CDR3 protein sequence, shown with its most common DNA and genes. The V and J calls here are based on TCRdb, not the publication. Here the sample has 70,000 or so distinct CDR3 sequences; approximately 4.5% occur a single time. Jointly, the top ten make up 3.5% to 4% of the sample.

This was a case-control study nested in a cohort of healthcare workers in London, UK, who had nasopharyngeal swab PCR tests and blood samples taken every week. Between 23 and 31 March 2020, the week of the UK lockdown, healthcare workers were enrolled and then followed up weekly for as long as 16 weeks. Source: whole blood, taken at baseline. The TCR comes from an adult who was a healthcare worker with PCR-confirmed SARS-CoV-2 infection or an uninfected control (not recorded which). The donor label of this sample is uncertain. The chain is made from TRBV7-9 and TRBJ2-3; a tentative D call is TRBD1 (6 bases match). The CDR3 loop reads CASSSSDSTSTDTQYF. The DNA is as follows: TGTGCCAGCAGCTCGTCGGACAGCACTAGCACAGATACGCAGTATTTT.